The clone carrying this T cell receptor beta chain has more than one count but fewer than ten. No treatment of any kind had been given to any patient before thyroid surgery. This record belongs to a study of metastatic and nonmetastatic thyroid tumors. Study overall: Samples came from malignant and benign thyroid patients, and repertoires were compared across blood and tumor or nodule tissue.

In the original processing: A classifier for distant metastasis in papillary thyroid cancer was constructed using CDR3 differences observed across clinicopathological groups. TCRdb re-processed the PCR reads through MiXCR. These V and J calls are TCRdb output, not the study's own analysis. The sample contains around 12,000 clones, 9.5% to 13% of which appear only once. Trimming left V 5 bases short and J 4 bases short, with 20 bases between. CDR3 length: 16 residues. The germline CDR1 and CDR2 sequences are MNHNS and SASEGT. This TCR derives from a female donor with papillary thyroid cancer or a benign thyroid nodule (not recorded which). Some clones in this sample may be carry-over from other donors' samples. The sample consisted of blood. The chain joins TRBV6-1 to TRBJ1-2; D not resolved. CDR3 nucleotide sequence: TGTGCCAGCAGTAGGTTACATCCTCTACAAACCTATGGCTACACCTTC. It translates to CASSRLHPLQTYGYTF.